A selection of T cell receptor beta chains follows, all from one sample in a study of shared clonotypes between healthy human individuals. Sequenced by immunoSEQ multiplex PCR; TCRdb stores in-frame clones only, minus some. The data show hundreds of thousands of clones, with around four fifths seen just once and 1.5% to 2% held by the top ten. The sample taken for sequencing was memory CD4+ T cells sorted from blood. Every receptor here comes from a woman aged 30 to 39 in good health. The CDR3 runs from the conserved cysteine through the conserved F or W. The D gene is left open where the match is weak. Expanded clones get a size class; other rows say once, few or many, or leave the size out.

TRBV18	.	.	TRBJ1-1	TGTGCCAGCTCACCAGGGGAGGCCATGAACACTGAAGCTTTCTTT	CASSPGEAMNTEAFF
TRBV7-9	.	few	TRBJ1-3	TGTGCCAGCAGCCCCGGGGAAGATATTGGAAACACCATATATTTT	CASSPGEDIGNTIYF
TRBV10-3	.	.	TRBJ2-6	TGTGCCACCTTACGCTCTGGGGCCAACGTCCTGACTTTC	CATLRSGANVLTF
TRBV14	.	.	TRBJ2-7	TGTGCCAGCAGCCGAAACAGGGTACGCGAGCAGTACTTC	CASSRNRVREQYF
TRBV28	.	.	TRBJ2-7	TGTGCCAGCAGTTCCCCTATTACGGGGCAGTACTTC	CASSSPITGQYF
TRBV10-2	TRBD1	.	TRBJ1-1	TGCGCCAGCAGGGACAGGGGGATCCGTGGGAACACTGAAGCTTTCTTT	CASRDRGIRGNTEAFF
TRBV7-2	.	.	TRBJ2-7	TGTGCCAGCGGGACTTCTAGTTACGAGCAGTACTTC	CASGTSSYEQYF
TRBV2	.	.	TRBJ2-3	TGTGCCAGCAGACAGACCCAAAGCACAGATACGCAGTATTTT	CASRQTQSTDTQYF
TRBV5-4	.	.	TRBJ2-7	TGTGCCAGCAGCGAGGTAGTCAGAGACGAGCAGTACTTC	CASSEVVRDEQYF
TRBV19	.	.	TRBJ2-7	TGTGCCAGTAGTAATGGCGGGGCGGGTTACGAGCAGTACTTC	CASSNGGAGYEQYF
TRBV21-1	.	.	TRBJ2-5	TGTGCCAGCAGCAGACCGGGACAGGGGGCAGAAGAGACCCAGTACTTC	CASSRPGQGAEETQYF
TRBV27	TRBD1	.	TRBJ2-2	TGTGCCAGCAGTTTATCTTCGGGACAGGGTGGTAAGGGGGAGCTGTTTTTT	CASSLSSGQGGKGELFF
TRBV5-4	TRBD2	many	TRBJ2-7	TGTGCCAGCAGCTTGAGGGGGACTAGCGGGAGAGGCGAGCAGTACTTC	CASSLRGTSGRGEQYF
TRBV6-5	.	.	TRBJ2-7	TGTGCCAGCAGTTACGGACGGGAGCAGTACTTC	CASSYGREQYF
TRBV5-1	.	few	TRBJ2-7	TGCGCCAGCAGCTTGCGATGGACAGTCTCCGAGCAGTACTTC	CASSLRWTVSEQYF
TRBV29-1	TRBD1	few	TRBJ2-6	TGCAGCGTTGAAGAGACAGGGGGCCGCTCTGGGGCCAACGTCCTGACTTTC	CSVEETGGRSGANVLTF
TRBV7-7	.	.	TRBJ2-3	TGTGCCAGCAGCTTAGGTGCATCGACAGATACGCAGTATTTT	CASSLGASTDTQYF
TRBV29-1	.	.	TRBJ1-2	TGCAGCGTTGATATATTAGCAGCTAACTATGGCTACACCTTC	CSVDILAANYGYTF
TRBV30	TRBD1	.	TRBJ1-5	TGTGCCTGGACCGGAGGAAGTTCGACAGGGGGCGGTCAGCCCCAGCATTTT	CAWTGGSSTGGGQPQHF
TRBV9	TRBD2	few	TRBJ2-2	TGTGCCAGCAGCGTAGTGGGAGGGAGGGACACCGGGGAGCTGTTTTTT	CASSVVGGRDTGELFF
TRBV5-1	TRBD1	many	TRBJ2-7	TGCGCCAGCACCCTTGGGACAGGGGCGGGGGAGCAGTACTTC	CASTLGTGAGEQYF